The 14 T cell receptor beta chains below were found in one sample sequenced in a study of cytomegalovirus exposure and HLA in healthy donors (TCRdb year 2017). Library generation was performed with the immunoSEQ multiplex PCR assay. A mixture of 60 forward primers for TCR Vbeta segments and 13 reverse primers for TCR Jbeta segments was used in the multiplex PCR. In TCRdb, the immuneACCESS table is reduced to in-frame sequences with V and J assigned. These tables do not hold every clone; where another copy was compared, an unresolved V gene accounts for under half, and the others remain unexplained. The data table for this sample lists 80,000 to 95,000 clones. Around 1.1% of the sample lies in the top ten. Material for sequencing was PBMCs. All receptors come from a woman aged 25 to 45 in good health and CMV-seronegative.

The V call is TRBV6-1, the J call TRBJ2-7; 8 bases are a match to TRBD1. This CDR3 region has 13 residues. Germline V gene sequence: CDR1 MNHNS, CDR2 SASEGT. With 6 bases clipped from V and 2 bases from J, the junction kept 3 bases outside the gene matches. CDR3 amino acids: CASSEGQAYEQYF. The CDR3 DNA reads as TGTGCCAGCAGCGAGGGACAGGCCTACGAGCAGTACTTC.

The chain is built from TRBV6-5 and TRBJ2-7; 8 bases agree with TRBD2. This CDR3 spans 15 amino acids. Germline values: CDR1 MNHEY, CDR2 SVGAGI. The J segment lost 2 bases and the V segment lost 8 bases, leaving 11 bases of the junction unmatched. Here the CDR3 reads CASGGRSGGTYEQYF. The CDR3, as DNA: TGTGCCAGCGGGGGACGGAGCGGGGGTACCTACGAGCAGTACTTC.

This rearrangement joins TRBV19 to TRBJ1-5; 8 nucleotides line up with TRBD1. Germline V lookup: CDR1 LNHDA, CDR2 SQIVND (reference sequence). The ends lost 5 bases at V and 2 bases at J; junction bases unmatched: 5. CDR3 length equals 15 residues. The CDR3 spells CASSYLDRGNQPQHF. The CDR3 DNA follows: TGTGCCAGTAGTTACCTGGACAGGGGCAATCAGCCCCAGCATTTT.

The chain uses TRBV13 and TRBJ2-7; D is unresolved. Trimming removed 3 bases from V and 4 bases from J, with 10 bases in between. Germline loops: CDR1 PRHDT, CDR2 FYEKMQ (reference sequence). The CDR3 sequence is 13 residues long. The CDR3 coding sequence is TGTGCCAGCAGCTTCCGAGGAGTATACGAGCAGTACTTC. Protein: CASSFRGVYEQYF. Combining the CDR3 with reference TRBV13 and TRBJ2-7 gives the whole variable domain AAGVIQSPRHLIKEKRETATLKCYPIPRHDTVYWYQQGPGQDPQFLISFYEKMQSDKGSIPDRFSAQQFSDYHSELNMSSLELGDSALYFCASSFRGVYEQYFGPGTRLTVT.

V is TRBV7-9 and J is TRBJ1-2; TRBD1 is a possible D gene (6 bases). The CDR3 totals 14 residues. V lost 3 bases to trimming and J lost 4 bases, with 12 bases between them. CDR1 is SEHNR, CDR2 FQNEAQ, per germline (reference sequence). In DNA, the CDR3 is TGTGCCAGCAGCTTCGGACAGAGTCCCTATGGCTACACCTTC. It translates to CASSFGQSPYGYTF.

The chain combines TRBV30 with TRBJ2-1; D is possibly TRBD2 (6 bases). The germline V gene encodes CDR1 GTSNPN and CDR2 SVGIG (reference sequence). V lost 3 bases and J 0 bases, leaving 12 bases between the germline ends. The CDR3 runs 15 residues. The CDR3 protein is CAWSAAGSSYNEQFF. The DNA for the CDR3 is TGTGCCTGGAGCGCGGCGGGGAGCTCCTACAATGAGCAGTTCTTC.

The genes are TRBV6-4 and TRBJ2-3; D remains ambiguous. Per the germline V gene, CDR1 is MRHNA and CDR2 is SNTAGT. The V and J ends lost 6 bases and 6 bases respectively, with 13 bases between them. The CDR3 loop spans 13 amino acids. This chain's CDR3 is CASSLEARDTQYF. CDR3 DNA sequence: TGTGCCAGCAGCCTTGAGGCGAGGGATACGCAGTATTTT.

The rearrangement uses TRBV6-1 and TRBJ2-1; TRBD1 agrees at 7 bases. Germline V gene sequence: CDR1 MNHNS, CDR2 SASEGT. Trimming took 5 bases from V and 0 from J; bases not matched to a gene: 4. CDR3 length: 15 residues. CDR3 region: CASSLQGSSYNEQFF. The CDR3 DNA follows: TGTGCCAGCAGTTTACAGGGGAGCTCCTACAATGAGCAGTTCTTC.

The CDR3 nucleotides are TGTGCCAGTAGTACCCTTAGCGGATACTCCTACAATGAGCAGTTCTTC. Translation: CASSTLSGYSYNEQFF. The V gene is TRBV19, the J gene TRBJ2-1; D may be TRBD2 (6 bases). Looked up from germline, CDR1 is LNHDA and CDR2 is SQIVND (reference sequence). V lost 4 bases and J lost 0, with 13 bases in between. The length of the CDR3 is 16 residues.

This rearrangement joins TRBV5-6 to TRBJ1-1; D uncertain. This CDR3 is 12 amino acids long. The germline V gene encodes CDR1 SGHDT and CDR2 YYEEEE. V lost 2 bases and J lost 3, with 5 bases in between. CDR3 loop: CASSFSDTEAFF. The CDR3 DNA reads TGTGCCAGCAGCTTCAGTGACACTGAAGCTTTCTTT.

The chain is built from TRBV5-5 and TRBJ1-1; TRBD1 agrees at 11 bases. The CDR3 spans 15 residues. Trimming took 3 bases from V and 3 from J; bases not matched to a gene: 4. The germline CDR1 and CDR2 sequences are SGHKS and YYEKEE (reference sequence). CDR3 in amino acids: CASSSLGQGDTEAFF. CDR3 nucleotide sequence: TGTGCCAGCAGCTCACTGGGACAGGGGGACACTGAAGCTTTCTTT.

V usage is TRBV10-3 and J usage is TRBJ1-2; 10 bases map to TRBD1. Germline CDR1 and CDR2: ENHRY and SYGVKD. V shed 6 bases and J 6 bases; nucleotides not matched to a gene: 4. This CDR3 has 13 amino acids. The CDR3 loop is CAIRGQGKDGYTF. In DNA, the CDR3 is TGTGCCATCAGGGGACAGGGGAAGGATGGCTACACCTTC.

The chain joins TRBV2 to TRBJ1-1; possible D gene TRBD1, 5 bases. This CDR3 region has 14 residues. The germline V gene has CDR1 SNHLY and CDR2 FYNNEI. Deletions cut 5 bases from V and 3 bases from J, with 13 bases between. DNA of the CDR3: TGTGCCAGCAGTTACAGGTACCCAGACACTGAAGCTTTCTTT. Its protein product is CASSYRYPDTEAFF.

The chain links TRBV7-9 to TRBJ2-1, with D possibly TRBD1 on 6 matching bases. Per germline, CDR1 SEHNR and CDR2 FQNEAQ (reference sequence). Trimming cost V 4 bases and J 9 bases, with 16 bases left between them. There are 14 residues in the CDR3. This CDR3 is CASSSTGNEGEQFF. As DNA, the CDR3 is TGTGCCAGCAGCTCCACAGGGAACGAGGGTGAGCAGTTCTTC.